What follows are 5 T cell receptor beta chains derived from one specimen sequenced in a study of shared clonotypes between healthy human individuals. Some clones are missing from TCRdb's copy, which holds only in-frame ones; the method was immunoSEQ multiplex PCR. The table lists some 1.4 million clones, approximately 97% of them singletons, with approximately 1.2% in the top ten. Sample: naive CD4+ T cells sorted from blood. Subset in this sample: CD45RA+ positively selected. All receptors come from a young man in good health.

On this clone: This sample also contains other DNA sequences that code for the same CDR3. The chain joins TRBV28 to TRBJ2-5; maybe TRBD2 (6 bases). CDR1 MDHEN and CDR2 SYDVKM come from the germline V gene. This CDR3 is 13 amino acids long. The V end lost 3 bases, the J end lost 4 bases, and 9 bases lay between the germline ends. CDR3: CASSFGGRETQYF. The CDR3 DNA sequence: TGTGCCAGCAGTTTCGGAGGGAGAGAGACCCAGTACTTC.

This sequence joins TRBV4-1 and TRBJ2-5, with TRBD2 identical over 8 bases. Germline CDR1 MGHRA, CDR2 YSYEKL. Trimming cost V 2 bases and J 7 bases; bases outside gene matches: 9. The CDR3 runs to 15 residues. CDR3 loop: CASSQPLAGRGTQYF. Written as DNA, the CDR3 is TGCGCCAGCAGCCAACCTCTAGCGGGTCGCGGGACCCAGTACTTC.

The V gene is TRBV5-1, the J gene TRBJ2-4; D might be TRBD1 or TRBD2, each matching 6 bases. Trimming left V 4 bases short and J 7 bases short, with 18 bases between. CDR3 size: 15 residues. Looked up from germline, CDR1 is SGHRS and CDR2 is YFSETQ. CDR3 residues: CASSRLPGAGNIQYF. The DNA for the CDR3 is TGCGCCAGCAGCCGTCTCCCAGGGGCGGGGAACATTCAGTACTTC.

This clone was found once. The V and J genes are TRBV7-2 and TRBJ1-2; D unresolved. The germline V gene has CDR1 SGHTA and CDR2 FQGNSA. V lost 4 bases to trimming and J lost 8 bases, with 11 bases between them. CDR3 length: 12 residues. CDR3 in DNA: TGTGCCAGCAGCTGGTCCACGGGGGGCTACACCTTC. This codes for CASSWSTGGYTF.

This clone was counted once. J is TRBJ2-7 and V is TRBV11-1, with TRBD1 matching over 7 bases. CDR3 length: 14 residues. V shed 4 bases and J 3 bases; nucleotides not matched to a gene: 6. CDR1 is SGHAT and CDR2 is FQDESV in the germline V gene (reference sequence). The CDR3 loop is CASSSRDRSYEQYF. CDR3 in DNA: TGTGCCAGCAGCTCCCGGGACAGAAGCTACGAGCAGTACTTC. Together with reference TRBV11-1 and TRBJ2-7, the CDR3 gives the full variable domain: EAEVAQSPRYKITEKSQAVAFWCDPISGHATLYWYRQILGQGPELLVQFQDESVVDDSQLPKDRFSAERLKGVDSTLKIQPAELGDSAMYLCASSSRDRSYEQYFGPGTRLTVT.